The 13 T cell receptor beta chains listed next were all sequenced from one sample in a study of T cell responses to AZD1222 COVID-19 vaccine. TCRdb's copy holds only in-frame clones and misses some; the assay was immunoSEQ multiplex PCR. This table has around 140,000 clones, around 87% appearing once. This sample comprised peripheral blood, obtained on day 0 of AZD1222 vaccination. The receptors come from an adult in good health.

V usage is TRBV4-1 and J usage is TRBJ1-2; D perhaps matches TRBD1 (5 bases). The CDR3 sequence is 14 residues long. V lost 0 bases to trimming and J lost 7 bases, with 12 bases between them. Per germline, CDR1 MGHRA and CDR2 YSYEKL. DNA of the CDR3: TGCGCCAGCAGCCAAGATGGCAGGGTTCGTGGCTACACCTTC. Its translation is CASSQDGRVRGYTF.

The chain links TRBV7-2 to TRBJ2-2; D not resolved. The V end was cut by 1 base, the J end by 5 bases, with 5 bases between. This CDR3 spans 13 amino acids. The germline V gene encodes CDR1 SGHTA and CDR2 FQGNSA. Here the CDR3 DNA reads TGTGCCAGCAGCTTAGTGTGGACCGGGGAGCTGTTTTTT. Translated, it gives CASSLVWTGELFF. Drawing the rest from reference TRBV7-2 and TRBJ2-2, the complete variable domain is GAGVSQSPSNKVTEKGKDVELRCDPISGHTALYWYRQSLGQGLEFLIYFQGNSAPDKSGLPSDRFSAERTGGSVSTLTIQRTQQEDSAVYLCASSLVWTGELFFGEGSRLTVL.

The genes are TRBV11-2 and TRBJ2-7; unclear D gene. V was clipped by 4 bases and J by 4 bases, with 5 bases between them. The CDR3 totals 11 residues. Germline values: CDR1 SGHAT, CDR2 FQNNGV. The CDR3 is CASSSVYEQYF. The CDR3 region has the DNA TGTGCCAGCAGCTCAGTTTACGAGCAGTACTTC.

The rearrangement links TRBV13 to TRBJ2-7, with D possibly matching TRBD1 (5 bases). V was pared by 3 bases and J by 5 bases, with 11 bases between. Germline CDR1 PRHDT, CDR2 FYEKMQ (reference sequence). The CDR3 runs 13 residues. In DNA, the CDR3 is TGTGCCAGCAGCTTGTCAGGGTTCGACGAGCAGTACTTC. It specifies CASSLSGFDEQYF.

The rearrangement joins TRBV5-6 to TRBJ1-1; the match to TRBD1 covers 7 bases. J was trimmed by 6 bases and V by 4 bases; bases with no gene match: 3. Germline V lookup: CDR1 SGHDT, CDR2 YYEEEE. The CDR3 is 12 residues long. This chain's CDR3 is CASSTGQAEAFF. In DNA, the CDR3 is TGTGCCAGCAGCACCGGACAGGCTGAAGCTTTCTTT.

As DNA, the CDR3 is TGTGCCACCAGCAGGGATCATTCGAAAGGGAGGGCCAACGTCCTGACTTTC. This sequence encodes CATSRDHSKGRANVLTF. The chain combines TRBV15 with TRBJ2-6; D not resolved. The CDR3 spans 17 residues. V was clipped by 3 bases and J by 5 bases, with 17 bases between them. From germline, CDR1 is LNHNV and CDR2 YYDKDF (reference sequence). Based on the CDR3 plus reference TRBV15 and TRBJ2-6, the full variable domain is DAMVIQNPRYQVTQFGKPVTLSCSQTLNHNVMYWYQQKSSQAPKLLFHYYDKDFNNEADTPDNFQSRRPNTSFCFLDIRSPGLGDTAMYLCATSRDHSKGRANVLTFGAGSRLTVL.

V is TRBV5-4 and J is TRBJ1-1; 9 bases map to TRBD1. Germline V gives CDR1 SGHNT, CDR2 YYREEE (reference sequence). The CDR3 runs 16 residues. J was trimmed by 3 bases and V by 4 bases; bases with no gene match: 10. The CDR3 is CASSIYRGRADTEAFF. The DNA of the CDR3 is TGTGCCAGCAGCATTTACAGGGGGCGGGCGGACACTGAAGCTTTCTTT.

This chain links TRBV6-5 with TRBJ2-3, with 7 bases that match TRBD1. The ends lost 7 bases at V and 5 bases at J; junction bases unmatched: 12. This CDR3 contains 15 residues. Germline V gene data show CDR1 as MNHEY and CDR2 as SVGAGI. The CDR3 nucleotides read TGTGCCAGCACCCAGAGAGGGACAGAGGTAGATACGCAGTATTTT. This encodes CASTQRGTEVDTQYF.

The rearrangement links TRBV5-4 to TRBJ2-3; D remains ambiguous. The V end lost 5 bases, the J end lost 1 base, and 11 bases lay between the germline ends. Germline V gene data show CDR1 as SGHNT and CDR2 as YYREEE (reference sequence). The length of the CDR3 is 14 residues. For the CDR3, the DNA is TGTGCCAGCAGTCCCGAATATGGCACAGATACGCAGTATTTT. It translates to CASSPEYGTDTQYF.

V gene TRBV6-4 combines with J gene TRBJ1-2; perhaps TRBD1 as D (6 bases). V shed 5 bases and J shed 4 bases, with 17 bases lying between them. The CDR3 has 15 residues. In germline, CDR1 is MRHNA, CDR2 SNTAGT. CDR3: CASSRTGGSPYGYTF. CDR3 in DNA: TGTGCCAGCAGTCGAACTGGGGGCAGTCCCTATGGCTACACCTTC.

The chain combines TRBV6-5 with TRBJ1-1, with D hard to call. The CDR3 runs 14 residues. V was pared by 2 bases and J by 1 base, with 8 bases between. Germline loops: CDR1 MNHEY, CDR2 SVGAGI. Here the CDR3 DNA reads TGTGCCAGCAGTTACAAACGACAGAACACTGAAGCTTTCTTT. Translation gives CASSYKRQNTEAFF.

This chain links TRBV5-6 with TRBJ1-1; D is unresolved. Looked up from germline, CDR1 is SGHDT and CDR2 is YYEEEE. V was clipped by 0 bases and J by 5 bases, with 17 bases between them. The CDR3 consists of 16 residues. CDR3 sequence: CASSLAARPSGTEAFF. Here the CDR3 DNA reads TGTGCCAGCAGCTTGGCCGCCAGGCCCTCTGGTACTGAAGCTTTCTTT.

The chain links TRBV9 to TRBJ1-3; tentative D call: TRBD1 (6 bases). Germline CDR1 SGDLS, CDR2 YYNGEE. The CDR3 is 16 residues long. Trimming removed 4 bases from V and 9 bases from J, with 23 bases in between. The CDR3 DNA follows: TGTGCCAGCAGCACCCCCCAGGGGACTTTTCAGCCCACCATATATTTT. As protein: CASSTPQGTFQPTIYF.